The next 27 T cell receptor beta chains were all read from a single sample in a study of identical twins. TCRdb processed the 5' RACE reads anew with MiXCR; each CDR3 protein has one entry. The table shows roughly 480,000 distinct CDR3 sequences, with 20% to 25% occurring only once. These sequences were also reported in another study, on T cells expressing NK-cell markers.

The sequencing sample was made of CD4+ T cells sorted from blood. These TCRs come from a woman aged 18-30 years in good health.

This clonotype has a handful of counts. The J gene is TRBJ2-3, the V gene TRBV6-5, with D tentatively TRBD2 (5 bases). V dropped 2 bases and J dropped 4 bases, with 10 bases sitting between them. Germline V lookup: CDR1 MNHEY, CDR2 SVGAGI. CDR3 length equals 14 residues. The chain's CDR3 is CASSYAGVADTQYF. For the CDR3, the DNA is TGTGCCAGCAGTTACGCCGGGGTCGCAGATACGCAGTATTTT.

This clonotype was seen repeatedly, ten times or more. The chain is built from TRBV12-3 or TRBV12-4 and TRBJ1-2; D not resolved. This CDR3 spans 15 amino acids. Trimming shortened V by 0 bases and J by 0 bases, and 8 bases separated the two germline ends. The CDR3 loop reads CASSLARAANYGYTF. CDR3 nucleotides: TGTGCCAGCAGTTTAGCTAGGGCAGCTAACTATGGCTACACCTTC.

J is TRBJ1-4 and V is TRBV7-2, with 8 bases matching TRBD1. Per the germline V gene, CDR1 is SGHTA and CDR2 is FQGNSA. J was trimmed by 4 bases and V by 3 bases; bases with no gene match: 7. The CDR3 has 16 amino acids. The CDR3 loop reads CASSLRATGGNEKLFF. CDR3 nucleotide sequence: TGTGCCAGCAGCTTGAGAGCTACAGGGGGTAATGAAAAACTGTTTTTT.

V is TRBV11-2 and J is TRBJ2-5; 12 bases match TRBD2. CDR1 and CDR2 (germline): SGHAT, FQNNGV. V gave up 3 bases and J gave up 5 bases; unmatched junction bases: 13. The CDR3 spans 18 residues. The CDR3 spells CASSFVGLAGQGQETQYF. The CDR3 DNA is TGTGCCAGCAGCTTCGTCGGACTAGCGGGACAGGGCCAGGAGACCCAGTACTTC.

The chain joins TRBV21-1 to TRBJ1-2; no check of the table's D call, TRBD1, against the DNA was made. TRBV21-1 is reported as a pseudogene. This CDR3 is 13 amino acids long. CDR3 loop: CASAPGTGYGYTF. The CDR3 DNA sequence: TGTGCCAGCGCACCCGGGACAGGGTATGGCTACACCTTC.

The genes are TRBV10-3 and TRBJ2-7; D is uncertain. The ends were cut back, 7 bases at V and 2 bases at J, with 15 bases in the middle. Germline CDR1 is ENHRY and CDR2 is SYGVKD. The CDR3 loop spans 14 amino acids. CDR3 coding DNA: TGTGCCATCACGAGAGACCCTGGAACCTACGAGCAGTACTTC. This gives the protein CAITRDPGTYEQYF.

This clonotype was counted between two and nine times. The genes are TRBV20-1 and TRBJ2-1; 9 bases map to TRBD2. The CDR3 extends over 14 amino acids. V was pared by 5 bases and J by 9 bases, with 11 bases of the junction left unmatched. Germline assignment: CDR1 DFQATT and CDR2 SNEGSKA (reference sequence). In DNA form, the CDR3 reads TGCAGTGCTTCGTCCGGGACTAGCTCAAGTGAGCAGTTCTTC. Encoded protein: CSASSGTSSSEQFF.

This chain connects TRBV20-1 to TRBJ1-2; 8 bases agree with TRBD1. The CDR3 runs 13 residues. With V trimmed by 1 base and J by 2 bases, 0 bases remained unmatched. Germline V CDR1 and CDR2: DFQATT, SNEGSKA (reference sequence). The CDR3 nucleotides read TGCAGTGCTAGAGGACAGGGGAACTATGGCTACACCTTC. This translates into CSARGQGNYGYTF.

Here the CDR3 reads CASSRRTGWENEQYF. The CDR3, as DNA: TGTGCCAGCAGCCGACGGACAGGGTGGGAAAACGAGCAGTACTTC. The chain carries TRBV7-2 and TRBJ2-7; 8 nucleotides line up with TRBD1. This CDR3 is built from 15 residues. V was pared by 5 bases and J by 5 bases, with 11 bases of the junction left unmatched. Per germline, CDR1 SGHTA and CDR2 FQGNSA. The whole variable domain, remainder taken from reference TRBV7-2 and TRBJ2-7, is GAGVSQSPSNKVTEKGKDVELRCDPISGHTALYWYRQSLGQGLEFLIYFQGNSAPDKSGLPSDRFSAERTGGSVSTLTIQRTQQEDSAVYLCASSRRTGWENEQYFGPGTRLTVT.

The V call is TRBV12-3 or TRBV12-4, the J call TRBJ2-5, with D maybe TRBD2 (6 bases). V shed 6 bases and J shed 7 bases, with 15 bases lying between them. The CDR3 has 13 amino acids. CDR3 nucleotides: TGTGCCAGCAGCCAAAGACTAGTTGGGACCCAGTACTTC. Translated, it gives CASSQRLVGTQYF.

This clonotype has just a few counts. V gene TRBV12-3 or TRBV12-4 combines with J gene TRBJ2-3, with a weak D call TRBD1 (6 bases). There are 14 residues in the CDR3. Trimming took off 3 bases at V and 7 bases at J, with 14 bases between the two ends. The CDR3 DNA follows: TGTGCCAGCAGTTTTGGCCACAGGGCTAATACGCAGTATTTT. It encodes CASSFGHRANTQYF.

The rearrangement uses TRBV14 and TRBJ2-5; D possibly corresponds to TRBD1 (6 bases). The germline CDR1 and CDR2 sequences are SGHDN and FVKESK. V lost 5 bases and J lost 5, with 15 bases in between. CDR3 length: 14 residues. This CDR3 is CASSGTGLLETQYF. Here the CDR3 DNA reads TGTGCCAGCAGCGGTACAGGGCTCCTTGAGACCCAGTACTTC.

J is TRBJ2-2 and V is TRBV6-2 or TRBV6-3; 8 bases align to TRBD1. After removal of 0 bases from V and 8 bases from J, the junction contained 23 bases not matched to a gene. The CDR3 is made up of 21 amino acids. Germline V gene data show CDR1 as MNHEY and CDR2 as SVGEGT. The CDR3 here is CASSYSTEGQGAMARRGELFF. DNA for the CDR3: TGTGCCAGCAGTTACTCGACGGAGGGGCAGGGGGCTATGGCCCGACGGGGGGAGCTGTTTTTT.

The chain employs TRBV29-1 and TRBJ1-1; 9 bases fit TRBD1. The V gene's germline CDR1 is SQVTM and CDR2 ANQGSEA. V shed 8 bases and J 4 bases; nucleotides not matched to a gene: 8. The CDR3 is made up of 13 amino acids. CDR3 protein: CSSESDRGTEAFF. The CDR3 bases are TGCAGCTCTGAATCGGACAGGGGCACTGAAGCTTTCTTT.

This CDR3 is CASRGRLAGGEQFF. CDR3 DNA sequence: TGTGCCAGCAGGGGGAGACTAGCGGGAGGTGAGCAGTTCTTC. The chain combines TRBV3-1 with TRBJ2-1; 13 nucleotides align to TRBD2. The CDR3 is made up of 14 amino acids. Per germline, CDR1 LGHDT and CDR2 YNNKEL (reference sequence). V lost 6 bases to trimming and J lost 9 bases; unmatched junction nucleotides: 5.

The chain has TRBV10-3 and TRBJ1-6, with 8 bases that match TRBD1. The CDR3 has 15 residues. V lost 4 bases and J lost 9; bases outside the gene matches: 8. The germline V gene has CDR1 ENHRY and CDR2 SYGVKD. CDR3 amino acids: CAISGEGQDRSPLHF. CDR3 DNA sequence: TGTGCCATCAGTGGAGAGGGACAGGATCGTTCACCCCTCCACTTT.

The V and J genes are TRBV12-3 or TRBV12-4 and TRBJ1-1; TRBD1 matches at 8 bases. This CDR3 is 16 amino acids long. Unmatched junction bases numbered 11, after V lost 7 bases and J lost 1 base. The CDR3 here is CASTPRTGGWNTEAFF. The DNA of the CDR3 is TGTGCCAGCACCCCACGAACAGGGGGGTGGAACACTGAAGCTTTCTTT.

This clonotype has only a few counts. The V call is TRBV7-9, the J call TRBJ2-7; D is unresolved. The CDR3 is made up of 14 amino acids. Deletions cut 3 bases from V and 0 bases from J, with 9 bases between. CDR1 is SEHNR, CDR2 FQNEAQ, per germline (reference sequence). The CDR3 nucleotides are TGTGCCAGCAGCTTCCACACAAACTCCTACGAGCAGTACTTC. Translating gives CASSFHTNSYEQYF.

The chain carries TRBV12-3 or TRBV12-4 and TRBJ2-1; TRBD1 might be the D (6 bases). V dropped 6 bases and J dropped 7 bases, with 13 bases sitting between them. The CDR3 covers 13 residues. The CDR3 spells CASSLGQKNEQFF. In DNA form, the CDR3 reads TGTGCCAGCAGCCTCGGACAGAAAAATGAGCAGTTCTTC.

The gene calls are TRBV6-1 and TRBJ2-7; no clear D. Germline lookup yields CDR1 MNHNS and CDR2 SASEGT. V lost 7 bases to trimming and J lost 2 bases, with 12 bases between them. The CDR3 sequence is 13 residues long. The CDR3 loop reads CASNPAEPYEQYF. The CDR3 nucleotides read TGTGCCAGCAACCCTGCGGAACCCTACGAGCAGTACTTC.

This chain uses TRBV6-1 with TRBJ1-5; D gene unclear. Looked up from germline, CDR1 is MNHNS and CDR2 is SASEGT. Trimming took off 6 bases at V and 2 bases at J, with 14 bases between the two ends. This CDR3 comprises 15 residues. The CDR3 here is CASRASPRGNQPQHF. The CDR3 bases are TGTGCCAGCAGGGCAAGCCCGAGGGGCAATCAGCCCCAGCATTTT.

This clonotype was observed a handful of times. The V and J genes are TRBV12-3 or TRBV12-4 and TRBJ2-3; D not resolved. With 4 bases removed from V and 0 bases from J, the gap between germline ends came to 11 bases. The CDR3 totals 15 residues. CDR3 DNA sequence: TGTGCCAGCAGTTCTCGAATCCTAAGCACAGATACGCAGTATTTT. Protein sequence: CASSSRILSTDTQYF.

About this clonotype itself: A much larger clone sits a single nucleotide away, making a read error possible. The chain recombines TRBV20-1 with TRBJ2-1; 11 positions agree with TRBD2. The CDR3 consists of 15 residues. Germline CDR1 and CDR2: DFQATT and SNEGSKA (reference sequence). Here the CDR3 DNA reads TGCAGTGCTCCTCCTCGTAGCGGGGGGGCCAATGTGCAGTTCTTC. It is translated as CSAPPRSGGANVQFF.

This clonotype was found a few times. This rearrangement joins TRBV7-2 to TRBJ2-3, with 8 bases fitting TRBD1. Unmatched junction bases numbered 7, after V lost 4 bases and J lost 4 bases. Germline CDR1 and CDR2: SGHTA and FQGNSA. The CDR3 has 15 residues. The CDR3 region is CASSSRTGSADTQYF. In nucleotides, the CDR3 is TGTGCCAGCAGCTCCCGGACAGGGAGCGCAGATACGCAGTATTTT. The full variable domain, in which reference TRBV7-2 and TRBJ2-3 provide the parts outside the CDR3, is GAGVSQSPSNKVTEKGKDVELRCDPISGHTALYWYRQSLGQGLEFLIYFQGNSAPDKSGLPSDRFSAERTGGSVSTLTIQRTQQEDSAVYLCASSSRTGSADTQYFGPGTRLTVL.

The genes are TRBV5-1 and TRBJ2-5; 8 bases fit TRBD1. The V gene end was trimmed by 3 bases and the J gene end by 5 bases; junction bases not matched to a gene: 9. Per germline, CDR1 SGHRS and CDR2 YFSETQ. The CDR3 contains 15 residues. Written as DNA, the CDR3 is TGCGCCAGCAGCTGGGGCTCAGGGGGCGAGGAGACCCAGTACTTC. Amino acids: CASSWGSGGEETQYF.

This clonotype was found a few times. The chain uses TRBV10-3 and TRBJ2-7; TRBD1 matches at 9 bases. The germline V gene encodes CDR1 ENHRY and CDR2 SYGVKD. After removal of 6 bases from V and 2 bases from J, the junction contained 2 bases not matched to a gene. The CDR3 loop spans 13 amino acids. CDR3 DNA sequence: TGTGCCATCAGCCGGGACAGGGCCTACGAGCAGTACTTC. The encoded protein is CAISRDRAYEQYF.

This clonotype showed up just a few times. J is TRBJ1-2 and V is TRBV12-3 or TRBV12-4; D possibly corresponds to TRBD1 (5 bases). V dropped 4 bases and J dropped 8 bases, with 17 bases sitting between them. The CDR3 loop spans 14 amino acids. The DNA for the CDR3 is TGTGCCAGCAGTTCCTCTCGGGGGTCTGGGGGCTACACCTTC. Protein product: CASSSSRGSGGYTF.